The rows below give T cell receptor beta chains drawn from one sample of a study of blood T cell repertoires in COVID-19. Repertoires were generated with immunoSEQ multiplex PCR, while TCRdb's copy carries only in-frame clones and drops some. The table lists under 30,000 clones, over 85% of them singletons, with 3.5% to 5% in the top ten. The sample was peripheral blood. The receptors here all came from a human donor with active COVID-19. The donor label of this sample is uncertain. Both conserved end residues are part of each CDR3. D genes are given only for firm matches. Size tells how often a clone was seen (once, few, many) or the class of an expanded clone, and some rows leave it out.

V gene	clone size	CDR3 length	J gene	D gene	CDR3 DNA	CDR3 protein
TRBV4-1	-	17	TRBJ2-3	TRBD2	TGCGCCAGCAGTAGACTAGCGGGTGGTACCTACACAGATACGCAGTATTTT	CASSRLAGGTYTDTQYF
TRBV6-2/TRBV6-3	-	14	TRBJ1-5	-	TGTGCCAGCACCCCCGCGGGGGGGGATCAGCCCCAGCATTTT	CASTPAGGDQPQHF
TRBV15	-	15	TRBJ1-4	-	TGTGCCACCAGCCGAGAGAGGGTGCCGGGTGAAAAACTGTTTTTT	CATSRERVPGEKLFF
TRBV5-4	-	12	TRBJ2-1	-	TGTGCCAGCGGGCCAGACTACAATGAGCAGTTCTTC	CASGPDYNEQFF
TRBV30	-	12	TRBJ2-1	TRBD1	TGTGCCTATGGACAGGGCTACAATGAGCAGTTCTTC	CAYGQGYNEQFF
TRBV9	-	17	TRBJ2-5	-	TGTGCCAGCAGCGTACTGGGGGCCCCGCCCGGATGGGAGACCCAGTACTTC	CASSVLGAPPGWETQYF
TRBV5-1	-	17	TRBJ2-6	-	TGCGCCAGCAGCTTGGCCGGGGTTGATCTTGGGGCCAACGTCCTGACTTTC	CASSLAGVDLGANVLTF
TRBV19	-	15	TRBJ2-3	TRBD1	TGTGCCAGTAGTATGTCAGGGGGCCTCACAGATACGCAGTATTTT	CASSMSGGLTDTQYF
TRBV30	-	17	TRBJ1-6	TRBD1	TGTGCCTGGAGTGTACGTCGACAGGGATCGGATAATTCACCCCTCCACTTT	CAWSVRRQGSDNSPLHF
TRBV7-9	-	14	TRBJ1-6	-	TGTGCCAGCAGCTTAGATGACAGTAATTCACCCCTCCACTTT	CASSLDDSNSPLHF
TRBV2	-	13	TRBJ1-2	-	TGTGCCAGCAGCGTCAGGAACAACTATGGCTACACCTTC	CASSVRNNYGYTF
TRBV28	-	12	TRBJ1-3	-	TGTGCCAGCAGCGCTCCCGGGAGTAGCATATATTTT	CASSAPGSSIYF
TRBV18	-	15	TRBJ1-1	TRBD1	TGTGCCAGCTCCCCCGGACAGGGGTGGAACACTGAAGCTTTCTTT	CASSPGQGWNTEAFF
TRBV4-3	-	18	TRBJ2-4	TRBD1	TGCGCCAGCAGCCAAGATTGGGGGGACAGGACGGCCAAAAACATTCAGTACTTC	CASSQDWGDRTAKNIQYF
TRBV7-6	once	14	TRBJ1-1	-	TGTGCCAGCAGCTTAATGGCGGAGAACACTGAAGCTTTCTTT	CASSLMAENTEAFF
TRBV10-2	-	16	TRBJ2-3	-	TGCGCCAGCAGAGCAGGGGAGCAAGGACTCACAGATACGCAGTATTTT	CASRAGEQGLTDTQYF
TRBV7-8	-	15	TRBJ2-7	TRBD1	TGTGCCAGCAGCGTCCCCCGACAGGGGATATACGAGCAGTACTTC	CASSVPRQGIYEQYF
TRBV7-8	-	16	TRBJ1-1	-	TGTGCCAGCAGCTCTGACAGCTACCTAATGAACACTGAAGCTTTCTTT	CASSSDSYLMNTEAFF
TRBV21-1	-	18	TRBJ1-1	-	TGTGCCAGCAGCAAAGTCGGCCAGCGACCCCCTCTCTGCACTGAAGCTTTCTTT	CASSKVGQRPPLCTEAFF
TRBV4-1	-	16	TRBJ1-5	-	TGCGCCAGCAGCCAAGAAGAGGCCAGGGGCAATCAGCCCCAGCATTTT	CASSQEEARGNQPQHF
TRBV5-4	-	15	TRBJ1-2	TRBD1	TGTGCCAGCAGCTCTCAGGGGGCGCGCGGCTATGGCTACACCTTC	CASSSQGARGYGYTF
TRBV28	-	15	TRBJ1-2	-	TGTGCCAGCAGTTCGTGGGGAGGAAGGAACTATGGCTACACCTTC	CASSSWGGRNYGYTF
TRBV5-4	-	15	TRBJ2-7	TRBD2	TGTGCCAGCAGCTTGGCCGCTAGCGGGAGGAAGGAGCAGTACTTC	CASSLAASGRKEQYF
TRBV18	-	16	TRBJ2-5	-	TGTGCCAGCTCACCCCTTTCAGGGGCCCCCCAAGAGACCCAGTACTTC	CASSPLSGAPQETQYF
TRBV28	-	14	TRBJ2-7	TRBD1	TGTGCCAGCAAGGGCGGACAGGGGGGTTATGAGCAGTACTTC	CASKGGQGGYEQYF
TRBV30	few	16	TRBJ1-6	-	TGTGCCTGGAGTTTGACCGACTTGAAGGGGGATTCACCCCTCCACTTT	CAWSLTDLKGDSPLHF
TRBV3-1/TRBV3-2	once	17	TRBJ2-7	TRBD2	TGTGCCAGCAGCCAACGTCCGGGACTAGCGGGGGGGCTCGAGCAGTACTTC	CASSQRPGLAGGLEQYF
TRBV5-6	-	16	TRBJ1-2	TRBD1	TGTGCCAGCAGCGGAGGGAAACGGACAGGACTATATGGCTACACCTTC	CASSGGKRTGLYGYTF
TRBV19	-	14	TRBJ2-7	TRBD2	TGTGCCAGTACTGTCTCGGGGGGGACCTACGAGCAGTACTTC	CASTVSGGTYEQYF
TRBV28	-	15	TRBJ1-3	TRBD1	TGTGCCAGCAGTAAGCCAGGGGGCTTAGGAAACACCATATATTTT	CASSKPGGLGNTIYF
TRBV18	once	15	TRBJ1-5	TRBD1	TGTGCCAGCTCACCAACACAGGGGCGGAATCAGCCCCAGCATTTT	CASSPTQGRNQPQHF
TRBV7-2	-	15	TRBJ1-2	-	TGTGCCAGCAGCTTATCGGGGGGGAAGAACTATGGCTACACCTTC	CASSLSGGKNYGYTF
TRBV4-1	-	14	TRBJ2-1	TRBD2	TGCGCCAGCAGCTTTCGACTAGCGTCCGATGAGCAGTTCTTC	CASSFRLASDEQFF
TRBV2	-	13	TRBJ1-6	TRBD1	TGTGCCAGCAGTGGGGACAGTGACTCACCCCTCCACTTT	CASSGDSDSPLHF
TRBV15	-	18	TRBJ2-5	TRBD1	TGTGCCACCAGCAGAGATCAATCCGGGACAGGGGGGACGGAGACCCAGTACTTC	CATSRDQSGTGGTETQYF
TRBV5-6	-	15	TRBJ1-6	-	TGTGCCAGCAGCTTTACAGTAACGGGGGGGTCACCCCTCCACTTT	CASSFTVTGGSPLHF
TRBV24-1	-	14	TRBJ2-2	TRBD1	TGTGCCACCAGTGGACAGGGGAACACCGGGGAGCTGTTTTTT	CATSGQGNTGELFF
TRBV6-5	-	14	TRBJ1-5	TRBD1	TGTGCCAGCAGAAGGACAGGGCGCAATCAGCCCCAGCATTTT	CASRRTGRNQPQHF
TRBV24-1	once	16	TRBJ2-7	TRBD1	TGTGCCACCAGTGATGGGGGACAGGCCCTCTCCTACGAGCAGTACTTC	CATSDGGQALSYEQYF
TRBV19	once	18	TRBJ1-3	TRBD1	TGTGCCAGTAGTATAGACCGGACAGGGAGAAGCTCTGGAAACACCATATATTTT	CASSIDRTGRSSGNTIYF
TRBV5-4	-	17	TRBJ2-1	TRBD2	TGTGCCAGCAGTGGGAGCGGGGGGCCGACCTCCTACAATGAGCAGTTCTTC	CASSGSGGPTSYNEQFF
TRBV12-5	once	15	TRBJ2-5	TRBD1	TGTGCTAGTGGTTTGGGATCAGGGGGTGAAGAGACCCAGTACTTC	CASGLGSGGEETQYF
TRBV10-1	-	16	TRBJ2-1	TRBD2	TGCGCCAGCAGTGAAACTAGCGGGGGGGCCGGCGATGAGCAGTTCTTC	CASSETSGGAGDEQFF
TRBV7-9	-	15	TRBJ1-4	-	TGTGCCAGCTCCACCTCGGGGGGCCTTAATGAAAAACTGTTTTTT	CASSTSGGLNEKLFF
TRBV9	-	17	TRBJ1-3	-	TGTGCCAGCAGCGTAGCTCAGGGGTTTATTTCTGGAAACACCATATATTTT	CASSVAQGFISGNTIYF